The rows below give T cell receptor beta chains drawn from one sample of a study of identical twins. TCRdb passed the 5' RACE reads through MiXCR, listing each CDR3 protein once. The sample contains 200,000 to 250,000 distinct CDR3 sequences, 6% to 8% of which appear only once. The data also belong to a second study, concerning yellow fever vaccine responses in identical twins.

The sequenced material came from CD8+ T cells sorted from blood. The source is a woman between 18 and 29 years old in good health. Both conserved end residues are part of each CDR3. Each record gives: V gene, J gene, clone size, D gene, CDR3 DNA, CDR3 protein. The D gene is left open where the match is weak. A row's size may be missing; if present it is once, few, many or a size class.

TRBV29-1	TRBJ2-1	few	TRBD2	TGCAGCGCCCGCGGGGCTAGCGGGGACCTCTACAATGAGCAGTTCTTC	CSARGASGDLYNEQFF
TRBV7-9	TRBJ2-5	-	TRBD2	TGTGCCAGCGAGCCACTAGCGGGGATTAGGGAGACCCAGTACTTC	CASEPLAGIRETQYF
TRBV9	TRBJ2-2	-	TRBD1	TGTGCCAGCAGCGCCAGGACAGGGGGCGGGACCGGGGAGCTGTTTTTT	CASSARTGGGTGELFF
TRBV7-9	TRBJ2-2	many	-	TGTGCCAGCAGCTTAATAACAGGGCCGACCGGGGAGCTGTTTTTT	CASSLITGPTGELFF
TRBV18	TRBJ2-7	-	-	TGTGCCAGCTCACCACCTTTCAGGGCGTCCTACGAGCAGTACTTC	CASSPPFRASYEQYF
TRBV13	TRBJ1-6	few	TRBD1	TGTGCCAGCAGCTTTGGACAGGCTAGACATTCACCCCTCCACTTT	CASSFGQARHSPLHF
TRBV12-3/TRBV12-4	TRBJ1-2	-	TRBD1	TGTGCCAGCAGTTTGAGTCCAGGGGGTAATGGCTACACCTTC	CASSLSPGGNGYTF
TRBV7-6	TRBJ2-1	many	-	TGTGCCAGCAGCCGTAGAGAGTACAATGAGCAGTTCTTC	CASSRREYNEQFF
TRBV6-5	TRBJ2-7	-	-	TGTGCCAGCAGTTTGAGGGGGTGGGCCTACGAGCAGTACTTC	CASSLRGWAYEQYF
TRBV13	TRBJ2-1	few	-	TGTGCCAGCAGTCCGGGGGGCGGCCCCGAGCCGTACAATGAGCAGTTCTTC	CASSPGGGPEPYNEQFF
TRBV11-2	TRBJ2-5	few	-	TGTGCCAGCAGCGAAGGTCCCAGCCCAGAGACCCAGTACTTC	CASSEGPSPETQYF
TRBV7-6	TRBJ2-3	few	TRBD2	TGTGCCAGCAGCTTAGATGAAGTGGATGCGGGGGGGCGGGATACGCAGTATTTT	CASSLDEVDAGGRDTQYF
TRBV5-6	TRBJ1-5	-	-	TGTGCCAGCAGCTTGTGGGGGAGCAATCAGCCCCAGCATTTT	CASSLWGSNQPQHF
TRBV12-3/TRBV12-4	TRBJ1-4	many	-	TGTGCCAGCAGTCAAGATGAAAAACTGTTTTTT	CASSQDEKLFF
TRBV2	TRBJ2-5	few	TRBD2	TGTGCCAGCAGTCATGCGGGGGGCCAAGAGACCCAGTACTTC	CASSHAGGQETQYF
TRBV11-2	TRBJ1-1	few	-	TGTGCCAGCAGCTTAGGCCGGATTGAAGCTTTCTTT	CASSLGRIEAFF
TRBV7-9	TRBJ2-1	-	-	TGTGCCAGCAGCGCTCCGGTGCCGACCCCTGCTAATGAGCAGTTCTTC	CASSAPVPTPANEQFF
TRBV7-9	TRBJ1-1	many	-	TGTGCCAGCAGCTTTTTTCCTGAAGCTTTCTTT	CASSFFPEAFF
TRBV3-1	TRBJ2-1	few	-	TGTGCCAGCGCTCCCGGGTCCTCGAATGAGCAGTTCTTC	CASAPGSSNEQFF
TRBV10-2	TRBJ2-5	few	-	TGCGCCAGCAGACCCGGACCTAGGGAGACCCAGTACTTC	CASRPGPRETQYF
TRBV9	TRBJ2-5	many	-	TGTGCCAGCAGCGTGTGGGGTTTTGAAGAGACCCAGTACTTC	CASSVWGFEETQYF
TRBV5-1	TRBJ2-1	many	TRBD1	TGCGCCAGCAGCTTGGAGGGGGCGGGCAATGAGCAGTTCTTC	CASSLEGAGNEQFF
TRBV28	TRBJ2-2	few	TRBD2	TGTGCCAGCAGGATCCGACTAGCGAGCGCGAACACCGGGGAGCTGTTTTTT	CASRIRLASANTGELFF
TRBV29-1	TRBJ2-7	many	TRBD1	TGCAGCGTTGGGGGAAGGGGACAGGGGACCTACGAGCAGTACTTC	CSVGGRGQGTYEQYF
TRBV7-6	TRBJ2-2	-	-	TGTGCCAGCAGCTTAGAGGTTGGCTCCGGGGAGCTGTTTTTT	CASSLEVGSGELFF
TRBV2	TRBJ2-2	-	-	TGTGCCAGCAGTGTCAGCAGCGATCGGACCGGGGAGCTGTTTTTT	CASSVSSDRTGELFF
TRBV6-1	TRBJ2-5	-	TRBD2	TGTGCCAGCAGTGAAGAGTCGACGGGGGGGCGGGGGACCCAGTACTTC	CASSEESTGGRGTQYF
TRBV24-1	TRBJ2-7	few	TRBD2	TGTGCCACCAAAAGCGGGGTCTGGGGACTCTACGAGCAGTACTTC	CATKSGVWGLYEQYF